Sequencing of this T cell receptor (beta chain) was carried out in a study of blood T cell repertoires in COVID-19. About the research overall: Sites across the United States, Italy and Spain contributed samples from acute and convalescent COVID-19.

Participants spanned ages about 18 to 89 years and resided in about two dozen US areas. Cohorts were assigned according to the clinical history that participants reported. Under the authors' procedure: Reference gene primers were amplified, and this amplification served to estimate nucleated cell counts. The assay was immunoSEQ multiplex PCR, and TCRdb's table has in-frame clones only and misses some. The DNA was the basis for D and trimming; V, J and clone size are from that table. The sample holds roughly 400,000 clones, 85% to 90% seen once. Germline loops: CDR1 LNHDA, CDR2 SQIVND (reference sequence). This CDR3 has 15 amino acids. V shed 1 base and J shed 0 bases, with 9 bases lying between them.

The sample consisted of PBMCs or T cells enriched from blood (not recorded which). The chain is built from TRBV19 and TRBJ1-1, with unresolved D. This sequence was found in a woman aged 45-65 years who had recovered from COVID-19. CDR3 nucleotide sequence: TGTGCCAGTAGTATAGGAGGGTCGATGAACACTGAAGCTTTCTTT. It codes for CASSIGGSMNTEAFF.